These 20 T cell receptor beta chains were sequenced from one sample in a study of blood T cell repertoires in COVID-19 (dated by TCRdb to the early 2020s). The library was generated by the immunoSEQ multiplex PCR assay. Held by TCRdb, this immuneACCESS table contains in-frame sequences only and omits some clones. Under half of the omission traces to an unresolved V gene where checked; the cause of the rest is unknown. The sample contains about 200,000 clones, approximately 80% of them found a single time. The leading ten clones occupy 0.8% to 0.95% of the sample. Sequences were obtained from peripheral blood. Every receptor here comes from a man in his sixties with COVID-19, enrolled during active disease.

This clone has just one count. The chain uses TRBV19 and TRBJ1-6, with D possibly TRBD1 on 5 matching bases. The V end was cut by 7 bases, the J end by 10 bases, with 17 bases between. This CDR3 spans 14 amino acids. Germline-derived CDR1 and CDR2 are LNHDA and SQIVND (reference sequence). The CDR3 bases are TGTGCCAGTATGAACGAGCGGGGGGGATCACCCCTCCACTTT. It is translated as CASMNERGGSPLHF.

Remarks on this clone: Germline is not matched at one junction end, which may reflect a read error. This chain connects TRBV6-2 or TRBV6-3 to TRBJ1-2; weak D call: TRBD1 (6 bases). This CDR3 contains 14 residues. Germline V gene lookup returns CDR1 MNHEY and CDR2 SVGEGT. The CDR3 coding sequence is TGTGCCAGCAGATACTCCCAGGGGTCCGATGGCTACACCTTC. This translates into CASRYSQGSDGYTF.

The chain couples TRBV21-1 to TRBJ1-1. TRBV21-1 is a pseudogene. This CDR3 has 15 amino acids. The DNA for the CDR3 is TGTGCCAGCAGCAAAGTTCCGGGGATGAACACTGAAGCTTTCTTT. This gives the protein CASSKVPGMNTEAFF.

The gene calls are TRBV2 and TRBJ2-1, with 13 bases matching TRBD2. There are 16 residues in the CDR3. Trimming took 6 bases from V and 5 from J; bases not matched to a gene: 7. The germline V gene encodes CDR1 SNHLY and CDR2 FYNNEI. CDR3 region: CASSPLGLAGNNEQFF. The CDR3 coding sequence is TGTGCCAGCAGCCCTTTGGGACTAGCGGGGAACAATGAGCAGTTCTTC.

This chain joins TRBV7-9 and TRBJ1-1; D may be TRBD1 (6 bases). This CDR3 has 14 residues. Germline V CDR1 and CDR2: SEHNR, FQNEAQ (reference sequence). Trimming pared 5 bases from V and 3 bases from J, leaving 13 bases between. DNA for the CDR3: TGTGCCAGCAGCCTCGACAGGCTAGACACTGAAGCTTTCTTT. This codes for CASSLDRLDTEAFF.

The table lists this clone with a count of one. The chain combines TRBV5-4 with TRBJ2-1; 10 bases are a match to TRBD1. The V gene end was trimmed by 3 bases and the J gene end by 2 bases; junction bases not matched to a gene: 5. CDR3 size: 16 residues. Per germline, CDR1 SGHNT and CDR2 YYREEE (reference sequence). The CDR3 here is CASSSIDRGPYNEQFF. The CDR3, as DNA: TGTGCCAGCAGCTCTATAGACAGGGGGCCCTACAATGAGCAGTTCTTC.

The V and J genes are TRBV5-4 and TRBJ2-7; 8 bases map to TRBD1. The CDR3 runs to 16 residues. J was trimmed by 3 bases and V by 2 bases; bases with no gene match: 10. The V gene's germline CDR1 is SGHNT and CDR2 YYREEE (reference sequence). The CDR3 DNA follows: TGTGCCAGCAGCTTTTTTTCGTACAGGGGGGACTACGAGCAGTACTTC. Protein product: CASSFFSYRGDYEQYF.

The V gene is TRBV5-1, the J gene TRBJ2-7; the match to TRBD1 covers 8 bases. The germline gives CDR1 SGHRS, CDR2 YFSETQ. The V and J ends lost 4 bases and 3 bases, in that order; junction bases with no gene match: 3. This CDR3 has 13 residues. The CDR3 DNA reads TGCGCCAGCAGCGGACAGGGTAGCTACGAGCAGTACTTC. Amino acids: CASSGQGSYEQYF. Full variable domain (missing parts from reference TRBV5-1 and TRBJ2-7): KAGVTQTPRYLIKTRGQQVTLSCSPISGHRSVSWYQQTPGQGLQFLFEYFSETQRNKGNFPGRFSGRQFSNSRSEMNVSTLELGDSALYLCASSGQGSYEQYFGPGTRLTVT.

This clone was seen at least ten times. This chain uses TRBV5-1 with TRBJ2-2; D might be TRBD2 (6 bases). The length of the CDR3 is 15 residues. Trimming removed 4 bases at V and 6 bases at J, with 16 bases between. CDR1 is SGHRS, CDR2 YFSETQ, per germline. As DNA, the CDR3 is TGCGCCAGCAGCCCGGGGGACTTCCCTGCCGGGGAGCTGTTTTTT. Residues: CASSPGDFPAGELFF.

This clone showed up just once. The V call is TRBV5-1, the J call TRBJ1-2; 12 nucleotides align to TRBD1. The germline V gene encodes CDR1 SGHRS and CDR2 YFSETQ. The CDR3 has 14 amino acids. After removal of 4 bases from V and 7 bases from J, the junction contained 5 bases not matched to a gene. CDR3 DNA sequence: TGCGCCAGCAGCATGGGACAGGGGGCGTCTGGCTACACCTTC. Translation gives CASSMGQGASGYTF.

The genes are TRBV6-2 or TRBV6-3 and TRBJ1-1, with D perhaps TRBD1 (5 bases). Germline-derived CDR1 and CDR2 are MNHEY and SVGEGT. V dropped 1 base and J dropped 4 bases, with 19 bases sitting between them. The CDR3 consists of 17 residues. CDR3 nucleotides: TGTGCCAGCAGTTACTTTGGGGCAGGGAAGAAGTCCACTGAAGCTTTCTTT. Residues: CASSYFGAGKKSTEAFF.

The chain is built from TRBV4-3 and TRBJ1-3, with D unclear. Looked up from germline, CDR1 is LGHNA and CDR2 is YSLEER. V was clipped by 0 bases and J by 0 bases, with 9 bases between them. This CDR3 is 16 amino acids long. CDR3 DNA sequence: TGCGCCAGCAGCCAAGATCCGGGAAACTCTGGAAACACCATATATTTT. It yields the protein CASSQDPGNSGNTIYF.

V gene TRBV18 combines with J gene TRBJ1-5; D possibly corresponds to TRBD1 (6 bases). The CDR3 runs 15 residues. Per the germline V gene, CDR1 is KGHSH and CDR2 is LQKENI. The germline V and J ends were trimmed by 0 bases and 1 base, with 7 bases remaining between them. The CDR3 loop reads CASSPPGQSNQPQHF. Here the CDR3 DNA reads TGTGCCAGCTCACCACCCGGACAGAGCAATCAGCCCCAGCATTTT.

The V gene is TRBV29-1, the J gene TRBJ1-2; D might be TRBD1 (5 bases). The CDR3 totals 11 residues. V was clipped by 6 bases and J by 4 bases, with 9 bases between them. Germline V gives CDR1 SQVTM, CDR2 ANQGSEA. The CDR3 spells CSVDRLYGYTF. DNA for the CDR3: TGCAGCGTCGACAGACTCTATGGCTACACCTTC. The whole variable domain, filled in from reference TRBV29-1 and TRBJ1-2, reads SAVISQKPSRDICQRGTSLTIQCQVDSQVTMMFWYRQQPGQSLTLIATANQGSEATYESGFVIDKFPISRPNLTFSTLTVSNMSPEDSSIYLCSVDRLYGYTFGSGTRLTVV.

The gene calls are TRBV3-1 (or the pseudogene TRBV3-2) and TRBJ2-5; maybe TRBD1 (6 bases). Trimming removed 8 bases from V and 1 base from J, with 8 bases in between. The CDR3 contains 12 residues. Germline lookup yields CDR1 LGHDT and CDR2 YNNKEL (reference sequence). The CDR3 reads CASGQPQETQYF. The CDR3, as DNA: TGTGCCAGCGGACAGCCCCAAGAGACCCAGTACTTC.

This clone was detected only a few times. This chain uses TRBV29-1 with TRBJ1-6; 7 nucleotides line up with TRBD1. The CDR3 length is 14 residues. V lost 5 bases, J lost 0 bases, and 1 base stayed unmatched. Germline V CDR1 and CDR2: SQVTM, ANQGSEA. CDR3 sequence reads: CSVRDSSYNSPLHF. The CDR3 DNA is TGCAGCGTTCGGGACAGCTCCTATAATTCACCCCTCCACTTT.

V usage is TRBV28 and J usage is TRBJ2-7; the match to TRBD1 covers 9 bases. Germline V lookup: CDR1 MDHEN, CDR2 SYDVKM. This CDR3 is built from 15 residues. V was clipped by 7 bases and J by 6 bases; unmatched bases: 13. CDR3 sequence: CASTTPGQGHREQYF. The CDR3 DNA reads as TGTGCCAGCACCACACCGGGACAGGGTCACCGCGAGCAGTACTTC.

In DNA form, the CDR3 reads TGCGCCAGCAGTCGGCAGGGACTGAGTGGAAACACCATATATTTT. Its translation is CASSRQGLSGNTIYF. The chain has TRBV23-1 and TRBJ1-3, with a weak D call TRBD1 (5 bases). TRBV23-1 is placed among ORFs of uncertain function. The CDR3 runs 15 residues. Trimming pared 4 bases from V and 3 bases from J, leaving 13 bases between.

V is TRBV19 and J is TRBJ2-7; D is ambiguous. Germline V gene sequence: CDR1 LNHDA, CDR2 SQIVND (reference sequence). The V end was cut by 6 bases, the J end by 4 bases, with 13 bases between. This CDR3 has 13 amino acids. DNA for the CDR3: TGTGCCAGTAGCAAAGAGCTCCGGTACGAGCAGTACTTC. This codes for CASSKELRYEQYF.

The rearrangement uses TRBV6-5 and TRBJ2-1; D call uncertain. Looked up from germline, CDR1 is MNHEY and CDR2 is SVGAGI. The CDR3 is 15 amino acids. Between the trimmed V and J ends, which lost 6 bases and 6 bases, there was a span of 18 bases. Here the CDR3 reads CASSQAPLRSNEQFF. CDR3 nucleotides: TGTGCCAGCAGCCAGGCACCCTTACGAAGCAATGAGCAGTTCTTC.